The clone carrying this T cell receptor (beta chain) was seen once. This sample stems from a study of CD8 T cells in Susac syndrome. Germline CDR1 and CDR2: LGHDT and YNNKEL (reference sequence). This CDR3 is 13 amino acids long. The ends lost 3 bases at V and 7 bases at J; junction bases unmatched: 1. Reverse transcription used roughly 0.45 to 1 ug RNA and random hexamers. A single record per CDR3 protein comes from TCRdb applying MiXCR to the immunoSEQ multiplex PCR reads. Of roughly 200,000 distinct CDR3 sequences listed, approximately 95% are singletons. The genes are TRBV3-1 and TRBJ2-1; 9 bases fit TRBD2. Source material: CD4+ T cells from PBMCs. The sequence was obtained from a human donor with multiple sclerosis. The CDR3 reads CASSQLAGNEQFF. In DNA form, the CDR3 reads TGTGCCAGCAGCCAGCTAGCGGGGAATGAGCAGTTCTTC.